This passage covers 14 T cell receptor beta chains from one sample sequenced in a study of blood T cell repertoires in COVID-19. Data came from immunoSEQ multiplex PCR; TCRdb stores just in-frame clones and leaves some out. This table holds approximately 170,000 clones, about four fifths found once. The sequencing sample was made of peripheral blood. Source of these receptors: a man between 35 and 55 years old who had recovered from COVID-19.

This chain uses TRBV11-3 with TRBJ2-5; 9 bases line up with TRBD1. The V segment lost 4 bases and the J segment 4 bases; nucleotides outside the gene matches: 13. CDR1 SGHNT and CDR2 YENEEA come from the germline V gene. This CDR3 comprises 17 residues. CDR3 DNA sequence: TGTGCCAGCAGCTCAGGAACAGGGGGCAGAAGGGGAGAGACCCAGTACTTC. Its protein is CASSSGTGGRRGETQYF.

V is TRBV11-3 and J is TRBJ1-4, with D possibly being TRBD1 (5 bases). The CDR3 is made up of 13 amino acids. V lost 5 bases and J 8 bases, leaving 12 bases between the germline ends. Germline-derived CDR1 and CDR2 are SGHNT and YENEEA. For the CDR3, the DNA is TGTGCCAGCAGCCCGACAGCCGGCGAAAAACTGTTTTTT. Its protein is CASSPTAGEKLFF.

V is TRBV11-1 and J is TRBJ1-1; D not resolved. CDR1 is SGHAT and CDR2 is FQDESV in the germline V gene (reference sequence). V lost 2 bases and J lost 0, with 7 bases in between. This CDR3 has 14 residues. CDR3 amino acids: CASSLLGVNTEAFF. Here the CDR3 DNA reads TGTGCCAGCAGCTTACTGGGAGTGAACACTGAAGCTTTCTTT.

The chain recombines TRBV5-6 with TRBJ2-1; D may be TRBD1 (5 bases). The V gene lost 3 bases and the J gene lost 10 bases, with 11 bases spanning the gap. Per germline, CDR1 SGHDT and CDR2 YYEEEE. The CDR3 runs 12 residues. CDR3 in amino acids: CASSSWGEEQFF. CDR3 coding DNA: TGTGCCAGCAGCTCGTGGGGCGAGGAGCAGTTCTTC.

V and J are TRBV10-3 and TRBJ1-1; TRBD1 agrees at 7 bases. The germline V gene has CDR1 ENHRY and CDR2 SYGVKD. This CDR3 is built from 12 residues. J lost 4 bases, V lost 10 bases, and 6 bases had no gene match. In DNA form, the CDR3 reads TGTGCCACTACAGGGGTTGGCACTGAAGCTTTCTTT. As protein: CATTGVGTEAFF.

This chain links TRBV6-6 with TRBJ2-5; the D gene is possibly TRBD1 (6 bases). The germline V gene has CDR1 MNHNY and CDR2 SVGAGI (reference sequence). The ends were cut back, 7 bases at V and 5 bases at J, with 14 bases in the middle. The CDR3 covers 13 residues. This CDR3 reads CASTKTGLETQYF. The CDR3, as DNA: TGTGCCAGCACAAAAACAGGGTTGGAGACCCAGTACTTC.

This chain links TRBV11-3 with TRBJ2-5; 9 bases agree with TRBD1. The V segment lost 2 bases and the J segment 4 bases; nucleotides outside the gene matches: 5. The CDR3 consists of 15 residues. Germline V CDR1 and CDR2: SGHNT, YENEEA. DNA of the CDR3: TGTGCCAGCAGCTTATTCCGGGACAGGGCAGAGACCCAGTACTTC. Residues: CASSLFRDRAETQYF.

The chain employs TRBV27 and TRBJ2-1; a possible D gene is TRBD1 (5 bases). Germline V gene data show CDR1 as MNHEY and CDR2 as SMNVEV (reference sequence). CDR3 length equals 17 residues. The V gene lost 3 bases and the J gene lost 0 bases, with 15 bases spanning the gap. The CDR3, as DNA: TGTGCCAGCAGTTTCCGGCGGACCCAGGGCTCCTACAATGAGCAGTTCTTC. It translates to CASSFRRTQGSYNEQFF.

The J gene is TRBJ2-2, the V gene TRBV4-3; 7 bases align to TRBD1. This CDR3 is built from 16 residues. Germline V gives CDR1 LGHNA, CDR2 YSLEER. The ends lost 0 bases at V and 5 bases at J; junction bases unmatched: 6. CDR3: CASSQDRGQRTGELFF. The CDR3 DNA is TGCGCCAGCAGCCAAGATAGGGGGCAGAGGACCGGGGAGCTGTTTTTT.

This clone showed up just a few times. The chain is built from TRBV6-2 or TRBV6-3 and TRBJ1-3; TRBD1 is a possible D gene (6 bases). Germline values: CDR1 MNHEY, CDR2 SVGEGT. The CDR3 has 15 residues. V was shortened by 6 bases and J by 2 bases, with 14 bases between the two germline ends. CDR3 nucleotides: TGTGCCAGCAGCCCTACTCGGACAGCTGGAAACACCATATATTTT. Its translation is CASSPTRTAGNTIYF.

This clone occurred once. The CDR3 sequence: CASTGGNGETQYF. CDR3 DNA: TGTGCCAGCACGGGCGGGAACGGCGAGACCCAGTACTTC. V is TRBV7-2 and J is TRBJ2-5; tentatively, D is TRBD2 (6 bases). CDR3 size: 13 residues. Looked up from germline, CDR1 is SGHTA and CDR2 is FQGNSA. V was clipped by 7 bases and J by 5 bases, with 14 bases between them.

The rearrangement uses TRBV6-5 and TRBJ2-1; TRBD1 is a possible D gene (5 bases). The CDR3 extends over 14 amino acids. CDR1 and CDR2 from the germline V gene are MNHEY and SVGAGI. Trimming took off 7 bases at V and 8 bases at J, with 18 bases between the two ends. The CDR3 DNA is TGTGCCAGCAAGGGGTCCCCCGCCGGAGATGAGCAGTTCTTC. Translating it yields CASKGSPAGDEQFF.

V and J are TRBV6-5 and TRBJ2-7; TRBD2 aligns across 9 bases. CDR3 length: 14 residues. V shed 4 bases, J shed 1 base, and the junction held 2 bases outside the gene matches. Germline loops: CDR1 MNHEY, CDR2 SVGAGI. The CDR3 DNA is TGTGCCAGCAGTTCGACTAGCGGATCCTACGAGCAGTACTTC. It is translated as CASSSTSGSYEQYF.

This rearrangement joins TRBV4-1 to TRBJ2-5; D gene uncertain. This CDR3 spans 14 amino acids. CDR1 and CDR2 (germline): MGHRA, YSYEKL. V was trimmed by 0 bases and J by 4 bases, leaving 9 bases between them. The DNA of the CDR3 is TGCGCCAGCAGCCAAGAAGGTAGCCTAGAGACCCAGTACTTC. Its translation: CASSQEGSLETQYF.